These 14 T cell receptor beta chains were all obtained from the same sample, sequenced in a study of glioma-infiltrating T cells. The iRepertoire nested amplicon-rescue multiplex PCR amplified TCR alpha and beta CDR3s from RNA. MiXCR, applied by TCRdb to the multiplex PCR reads, yields one record per CDR3 protein. The sample contains around 180,000 distinct CDR3 sequences, over 40% of which appear only once. The specimen was glioma tissue, nonneoplastic brain tissue, or PBMCs (not recorded which). Receptors were obtained from a human donor with low-grade glioma or glioblastoma, undergoing nonglioma brain surgery, or in good health (not recorded which).

Comments on this clonotype: This clone may be a read error of a much larger clone one base away. The rearrangement joins TRBV2 to TRBJ1-6; TRBD1 might be the D (6 bases). V dropped 6 bases and J dropped 14 bases, with 20 bases sitting between them. The CDR3 consists of 14 residues. Germline V gene lookup returns CDR1 SNHLY and CDR2 FYNNEI. The CDR3 spells CASSLDRSGSTLHF. DNA of the CDR3: TGTGCCAGCAGCCTCGACAGGTCTGGGTCAACCCTCCACTTT.

This clonotype was seen many times. V usage is TRBV28 and J usage is TRBJ2-1; D possibly corresponds to TRBD1 (5 bases). Germline loops: CDR1 MDHEN, CDR2 SYDVKM. The CDR3 is 12 amino acids. The V gene lost 6 bases and the J gene lost 7 bases, with 10 bases spanning the gap. DNA of the CDR3: TGTGCCAGCAGACTTAGGGGTAATGAGCAGTTCTTC. It specifies CASRLRGNEQFF.

This clonotype was recorded at least ten times. This chain links TRBV27 with TRBJ1-5; unclear D gene. V gave up 4 bases and J gave up 0 bases, with 13 bases separating them. The CDR3 length is 16 residues. Per germline, CDR1 MNHEY and CDR2 SMNVEV (reference sequence). CDR3: CASSSLTPDSNQPQHF. The CDR3 bases are TGTGCCAGCAGTTCTCTAACCCCCGATAGCAATCAGCCCCAGCATTTT.

In its sample, this clonotype was seen a few times. The chain is built from TRBV10-3 and TRBJ1-2; D is undetermined. With 11 bases removed from V and 4 bases from J, the gap between germline ends came to 20 bases. CDR3 length: 14 amino acids. CDR1 ENHRY and CDR2 SYGVKD come from the germline V gene. The CDR3 DNA is TGTGCCGCGCGCGAGGCTACCAACCCCTATGGCTACACCTTC. Translation gives CAAREATNPYGYTF.

This clonotype has at least ten counts. The V and J genes are TRBV28 and TRBJ2-1, with TRBD1 matching over 7 bases. The J segment lost 4 bases and the V segment lost 5 bases, leaving 8 bases of the junction unmatched. The germline V gene encodes CDR1 MDHEN and CDR2 SYDVKM. The CDR3 covers 15 residues. The CDR3 loop reads CASSNRGSIYNEQFF. CDR3 DNA: TGTGCCAGCAGTAACAGGGGTAGCATATACAATGAGCAGTTCTTC. Variable domain in full (rest from reference TRBV28 and TRBJ2-1): DVKVTQSSRYLVKRTGEKVFLECVQDMDHENMFWYRQDPGLGLRLIYFSYDVKMKEKGDIPEGYSVSREKKERFSLILESASTNQTSMYLCASSNRGSIYNEQFFGPGTRLTVL.

Concerning this clonotype itself: This may be a read error: a much more frequent sequence differs by one nucleotide. The rearrangement uses TRBV20-1 and TRBJ2-1; D may be TRBD2 (5 bases). This CDR3 contains 17 residues. Trimming pared 5 bases from V and 8 bases from J, leaving 28 bases between. Germline loops: CDR1 DFQATT, CDR2 SNEGSKA (reference sequence). CDR3 in amino acids: CSASSPGWAWFSDEQFF. The DNA of the CDR3 is TGCAGTGCTTCGTCGCCGGGGTGGGCATGGTTTAGCGATGAGCAGTTCTTC.

For this clonotype: It may be a read error: a sequence one base away is much more abundant. The V gene is TRBV28, the J gene TRBJ2-7; no firm D call. The CDR3 is 15 amino acids. Germline V CDR1 and CDR2: MDHEN, SYDVKM. Trimming left V 7 bases short and J 7 bases short, with 23 bases between. CDR3 in amino acids: CASNIAGPSANEQYF. CDR3 nucleotide sequence: TGTGCCAGCAACATTGCAGGACCCTCTGCCAATGAGCAGTACTTC.

As concerns this clonotype: A much larger clonotype is one base distant, so this may be a read error. V and J are TRBV27 and TRBJ2-5; D possibly uses TRBD1 or TRBD2 (5 bases each). V was clipped by 8 bases and J by 7 bases, with 17 bases between them. This CDR3 region has 13 residues. In germline, CDR1 is MNHEY, CDR2 SMNVEV (reference sequence). This chain's CDR3 is CASGTAGEGTQYF. CDR3 nucleotide sequence: TGTGCCAGCGGGACGGCTGGGGAAGGGACCCAGTACTTC.

This clonotype was counted between two and nine times. The rearrangement links TRBV2 to TRBJ2-3; D not resolved. V lost 5 bases, J lost 6 bases, and 12 bases lay in between. The length of the CDR3 is 13 residues. Germline V gene data show CDR1 as SNHLY and CDR2 as FYNNEI. CDR3 DNA: TGTGCCAGCAGTCCTCTTCTAAAGGATACGCAGTATTTT. Translating gives CASSPLLKDTQYF.

The genes are TRBV5-1 and TRBJ2-1; TRBD2 matches 8 bases. Germline loops: CDR1 SGHRS, CDR2 YFSETQ. The CDR3 spans 15 residues. This chain's CDR3 is CVSSPLADYSNEQFF. In nucleotides, the CDR3 is TGCGTTAGCAGCCCACTAGCGGATTACAGTAATGAGCAGTTCTTC.

This clonotype has just a few counts. J is TRBJ1-1 and V is TRBV5-4; D remains unclear. This CDR3 has 14 amino acids. Per the germline V gene, CDR1 is SGHNT and CDR2 is YYREEE (reference sequence). With 0 bases removed from V and 2 bases from J, the gap between germline ends came to 8 bases. In nucleotides, the CDR3 is TGTGCCAGCAGCTTGGGTCTCCTAAACACTGAAGCTTTCTTT. Its protein product is CASSLGLLNTEAFF.

V gene TRBV12-3 or TRBV12-4 combines with J gene TRBJ2-5; no definite D call. The CDR3 length is 10 residues. V was pared by 8 bases and J by 5 bases, with 6 bases between. This CDR3 reads CASGIETQYF. CDR3 DNA: TGTGCCAGCGGAATTGAGACCCAGTACTTC.

This clonotype was seen ten or more times. The chain couples TRBV25-1 to TRBJ1-4; no reliable D call. Germline lookup yields CDR1 MGHDK and CDR2 SYGVNS. The V end lost 1 base, the J end lost 8 bases, and 14 bases lay between the germline ends. This CDR3 has 15 residues. CDR3 DNA: TGTGCCAGCAGTGAATCTGATGGATCGGGGGAAAAACTGTTTTTT. Translation: CASSESDGSGEKLFF.

There are many counts of this clonotype. The chain uses TRBV20-1 and TRBJ2-1; TRBD2 aligns across 16 bases. Germline CDR1 DFQATT, CDR2 SNEGSKA (reference sequence). This CDR3 spans 18 amino acids. With V trimmed by 3 bases and J by 5 bases, 10 bases remained unmatched. The CDR3 sequence is CSASSPGLAGGLHNEQFF. The CDR3 nucleotides are TGCAGTGCTAGTTCACCGGGACTAGCGGGAGGGTTACACAATGAGCAGTTCTTC.